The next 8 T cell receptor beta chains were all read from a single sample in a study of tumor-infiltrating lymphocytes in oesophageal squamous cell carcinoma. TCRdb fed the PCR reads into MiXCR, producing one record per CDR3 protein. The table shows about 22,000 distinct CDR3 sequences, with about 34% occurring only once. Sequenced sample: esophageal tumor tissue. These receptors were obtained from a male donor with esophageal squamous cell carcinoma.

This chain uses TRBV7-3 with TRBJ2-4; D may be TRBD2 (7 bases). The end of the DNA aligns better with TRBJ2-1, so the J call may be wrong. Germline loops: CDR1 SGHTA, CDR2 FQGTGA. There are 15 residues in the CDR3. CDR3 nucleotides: TGTGCCAGCAGCTTAGCGGCGGGGGCCCACAATGAGCAGTTCTTC. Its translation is CASSLAAGAHNEQFF.

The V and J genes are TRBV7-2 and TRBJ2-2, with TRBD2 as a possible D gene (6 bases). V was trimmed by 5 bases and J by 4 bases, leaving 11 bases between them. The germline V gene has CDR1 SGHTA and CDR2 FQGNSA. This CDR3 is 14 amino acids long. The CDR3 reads CASSLGLSTGELFF. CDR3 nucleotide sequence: TGTGCCAGCAGCCTTGGACTAAGCACCGGGGAGCTGTTTTTT.

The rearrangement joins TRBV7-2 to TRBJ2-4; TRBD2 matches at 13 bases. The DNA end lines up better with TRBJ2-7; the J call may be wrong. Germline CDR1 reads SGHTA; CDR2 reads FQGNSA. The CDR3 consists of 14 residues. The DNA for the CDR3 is TGTGCCAGCAGGGTTGGACTAGCGGGAGACGAGCAGTACTTC. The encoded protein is CASRVGLAGDEQYF.

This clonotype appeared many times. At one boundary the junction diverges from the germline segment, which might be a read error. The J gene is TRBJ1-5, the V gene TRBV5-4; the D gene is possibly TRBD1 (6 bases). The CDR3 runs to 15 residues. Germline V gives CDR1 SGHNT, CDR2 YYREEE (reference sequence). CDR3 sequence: CASSLGGNRNQPQHF. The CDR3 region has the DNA TGCGCCAGCAGCTTGGGGGGCAACCGCAATCAGCCCCAGCATTTT.

The CDR3 protein is CASSDRGGQGIHGYTF. CDR3 DNA: TGTGCCAGCAGCGACCGGGGGGGACAGGGAATCCATGGCTACACCTTC. The rearrangement links TRBV11-2 to TRBJ1-2; 9 bases line up with TRBD1. The CDR3 totals 16 residues. J was trimmed by 6 bases and V by 5 bases; bases with no gene match: 13. The germline V gene has CDR1 SGHAT and CDR2 FQNNGV.

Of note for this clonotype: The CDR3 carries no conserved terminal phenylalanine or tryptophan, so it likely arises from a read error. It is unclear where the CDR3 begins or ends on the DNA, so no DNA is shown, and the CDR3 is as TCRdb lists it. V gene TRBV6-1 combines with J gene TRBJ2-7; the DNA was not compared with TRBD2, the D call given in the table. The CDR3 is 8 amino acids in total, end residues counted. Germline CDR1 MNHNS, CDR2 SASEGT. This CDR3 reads CASSSGLS.

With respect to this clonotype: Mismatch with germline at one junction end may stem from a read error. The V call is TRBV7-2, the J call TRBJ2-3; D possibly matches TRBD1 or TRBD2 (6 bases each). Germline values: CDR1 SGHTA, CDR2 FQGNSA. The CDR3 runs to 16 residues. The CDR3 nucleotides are TGTGCCAGCAGGGAGCTAGGGGGGACCTATAATTCACCCCTCCACTTC. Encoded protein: CASRELGGTYNSPLHF. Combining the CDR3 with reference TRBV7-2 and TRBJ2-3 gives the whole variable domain GAGVSQSPSNKVTEKGKDVELRCDPISGHTALYWYRQSLGQGLEFLIYFQGNSAPDKSGLPSDRFSAERTGGSVSTLTIQRTQQEDSAVYLCASRELGGTYNSPLHFGPGTRLTVL.

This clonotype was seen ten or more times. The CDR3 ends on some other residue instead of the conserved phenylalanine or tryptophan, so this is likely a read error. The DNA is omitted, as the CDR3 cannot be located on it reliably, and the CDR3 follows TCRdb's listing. This CDR3 is CASRAGQTNYGYTFGS. This rearrangement joins TRBV7-2 to TRBJ2-7; the table calls TRBD1, which could not be checked here. Germline V gives CDR1 SGHTA, CDR2 FQGNSA. The CDR3 is made up of 16 amino acids, end residues included.